This T cell receptor beta chain was sequenced during a study of a mutant IDH1 vaccine in newly diagnosed glioma (dated by TCRdb to the early 2020s). Some background on the complete study: Eight vaccinations were administered to patients in weeks 1, 3, 5, 7, 11, 15, 19 and 23, corresponding to visits V03 through V10. Vaccination began 4-6 weeks after radiotherapy alone, or alongside temozolomide cycles in the chemotherapy-containing groups. The approximately 32 treated patients were approximately 62% male and about 38% female, with a mean age of around 40 years. Prior to enrollment, patients had been given standard therapy consisting of radiotherapy alone, temozolomide alone, or radiochemotherapy with temozolomide, with the combination given to most patients. Six visits were used for peripheral blood collection: V03 (baseline), V05, V07, V10, V12 and V13. For exploratory analyses, approximately 25 treated patients had longitudinal TCRB deep sequencing done wherever samples were available.

The protocol used for the library was the immunoSEQ multiplex PCR assay. Following the manufacturer's protocol, the hsTCRB Kit was used to amplify rearranged TCR beta chain sequences. TCRB libraries were sequenced on an Illumina MiSeq. The original pipeline was this. The proprietary platform of the kit vendor was used for demultiplexing, trimming and gene mapping. TCRdb's version of the immuneACCESS table is confined to in-frame rearrangements and falls short of the full clone set. An unresolved V gene accounts for under half of the shortfall where checked; the remainder is of unknown origin. V, J and clone size derive from that table, while D and trimming were established from the DNA sequence. Recorded for this sample are around 30,000 clones; roughly 90% of them occurred a single time. The top ten clonotypes cover more than 2.5% of the sample. What the work shows at the level of the full study, not this receptor alone: Across multiple MHC alleles, vaccine-induced immune responses were seen in about 93% of patients. Availability determined which PBMC samples were chosen for TCRB deep sequencing. The authors stated that sample limitations prevented analyses of patient blood samples from being reproduced. No apparent relationship was observed between pseudoprogression and alterations in the top peripheral T cell clonotypes detected by TCRB sequencing.

From the cysteine up to the phenylalanine, the CDR3 has a length of 13 residues. Only the CDR3 region is kept as DNA, spanning 39 bases read in frame from base 1. The V and J ends are trimmed by 3 bases and 6 bases, leaving 10 bases between them. The germline V gene specifies MDHEN as CDR1 and SYDVKM as CDR2. The sample's time point label, in plain terms: week 23, last vaccination. Each vaccine dose, consisting of 300 ug of a 20-mer mutant IDH1 peptide in Montanide, was administered subcutaneously with topical imiquimod. All donors had newly diagnosed IDH1-mutant astrocytomas of WHO grade 3 or 4 that showed loss of nuclear ATRX. The samples were drawn from NOA16, a multicentre, single-arm, open-label phase I trial in Germany that tested a mutant IDH1 peptide vaccine in humans for the first time. Genomic DNA for TCRB sequencing was isolated from EDTA blood with the DNeasy Blood and Tissue Kit. As regards this clone: Its antigen specificity is not known. Per-base quality was not reported, and no clone a single base away is much larger than it.

The starting material was PBMCs, obtained from a glioma patient whose treatment included an IDH1 peptide vaccine. This receptor chain uses TRBV28 and TRBJ2-3, with the identity of the D gene unclear. This receptor was obtained from a man aged 35-49 years with glioma. The CDR3 has the sequence CASSLNEDDTQYF. The DNA reads as follows: TGTGCCAGCAGTTTGAACGAGGACGATACGCAGTATTTT.